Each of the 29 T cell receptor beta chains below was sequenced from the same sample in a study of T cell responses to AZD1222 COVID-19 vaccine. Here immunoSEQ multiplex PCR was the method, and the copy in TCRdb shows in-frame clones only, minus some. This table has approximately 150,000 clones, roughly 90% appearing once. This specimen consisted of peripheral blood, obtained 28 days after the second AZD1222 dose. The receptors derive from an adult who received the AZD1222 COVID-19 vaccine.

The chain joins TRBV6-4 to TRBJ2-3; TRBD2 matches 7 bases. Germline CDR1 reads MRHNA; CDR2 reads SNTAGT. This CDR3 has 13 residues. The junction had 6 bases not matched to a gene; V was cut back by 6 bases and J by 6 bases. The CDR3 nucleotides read TGTGCCAGCAGCGCGGGAGCAAGTGATACGCAGTATTTT. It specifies CASSAGASDTQYF.

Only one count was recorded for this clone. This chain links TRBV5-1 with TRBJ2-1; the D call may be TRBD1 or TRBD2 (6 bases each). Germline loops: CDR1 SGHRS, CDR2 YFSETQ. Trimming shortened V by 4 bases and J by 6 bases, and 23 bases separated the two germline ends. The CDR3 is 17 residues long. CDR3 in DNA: TGCGCCAGCAGCCCGGGGTGGGCAGGGGCTAGCGCCAATGAGCAGTTCTTC. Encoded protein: CASSPGWAGASANEQFF.

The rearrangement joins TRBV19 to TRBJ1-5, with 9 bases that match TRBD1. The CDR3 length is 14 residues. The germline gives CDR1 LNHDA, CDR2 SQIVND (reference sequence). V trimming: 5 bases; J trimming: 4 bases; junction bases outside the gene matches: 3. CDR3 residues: CASSFGTGNQPQHF. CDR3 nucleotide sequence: TGTGCCAGTAGTTTCGGGACAGGGAATCAGCCCCAGCATTTT.

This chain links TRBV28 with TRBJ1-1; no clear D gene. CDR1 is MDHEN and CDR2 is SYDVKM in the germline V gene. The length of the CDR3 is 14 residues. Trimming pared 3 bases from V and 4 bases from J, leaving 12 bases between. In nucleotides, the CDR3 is TGTGCCAGCAGTTTCTACGGGGAGGGCACTGAAGCTTTCTTT. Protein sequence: CASSFYGEGTEAFF. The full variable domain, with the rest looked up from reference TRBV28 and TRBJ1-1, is DVKVTQSSRYLVKRTGEKVFLECVQDMDHENMFWYRQDPGLGLRLIYFSYDVKMKEKGDIPEGYSVSREKKERFSLILESASTNQTSMYLCASSFYGEGTEAFFGQGTRLTVV.

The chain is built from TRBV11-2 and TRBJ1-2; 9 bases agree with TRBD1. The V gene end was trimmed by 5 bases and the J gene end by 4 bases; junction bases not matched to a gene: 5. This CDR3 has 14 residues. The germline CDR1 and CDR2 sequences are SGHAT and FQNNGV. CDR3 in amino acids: CASSSTGGSYGYTF. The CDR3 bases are TGTGCCAGCAGCAGTACAGGGGGCAGCTATGGCTACACCTTC.

The CDR3 region has the DNA TGTGCCAGCAGCTTAGAGGGGTCGTGGGGGGCGATCACTGAAGCTTTCTTT. Protein: CASSLEGSWGAITEAFF. The V call is TRBV7-9, the J call TRBJ1-1, with TRBD1 as a possible D gene (6 bases). The CDR3 extends over 17 amino acids. V was shortened by 1 base and J by 4 bases, with 19 bases between the two germline ends. The germline CDR1 and CDR2 sequences are SEHNR and FQNEAQ (reference sequence). Using reference TRBV7-9 and TRBJ1-1 for the parts outside the CDR3, the full variable domain is DTGVSQNPRHKITKRGQNVTFRCDPISEHNRLYWYRQTLGQGPEFLTYFQNEAQLEKSRLLSDRFSAERPKGSFSTLEIQRTEQGDSAMYLCASSLEGSWGAITEAFFGQGTRLTVV.

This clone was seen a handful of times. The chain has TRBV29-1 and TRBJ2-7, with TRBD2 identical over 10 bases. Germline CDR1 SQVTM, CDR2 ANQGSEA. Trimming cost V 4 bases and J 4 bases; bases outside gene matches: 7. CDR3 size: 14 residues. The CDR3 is CSVVGLAGAYEQYF. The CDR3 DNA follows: TGCAGCGTTGTAGGGCTAGCGGGAGCTTACGAGCAGTACTTC.

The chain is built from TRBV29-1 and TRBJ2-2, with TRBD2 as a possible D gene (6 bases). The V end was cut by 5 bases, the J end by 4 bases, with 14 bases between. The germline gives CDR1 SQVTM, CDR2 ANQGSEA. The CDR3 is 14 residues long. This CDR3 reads CSVIPSASTGELFF. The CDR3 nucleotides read TGCAGCGTTATTCCTAGCGCGAGCACCGGGGAGCTGTTTTTT.

The CDR3 reads CSVEAPYGYTF. DNA for the CDR3: TGCAGCGTTGAAGCTCCCTATGGCTACACCTTC. The chain uses TRBV29-1 and TRBJ1-2, with no clear D. CDR1 is SQVTM and CDR2 is ANQGSEA in the germline V gene. The V end was cut by 1 base, the J end by 4 bases, with 4 bases between. This CDR3 is built from 11 residues.

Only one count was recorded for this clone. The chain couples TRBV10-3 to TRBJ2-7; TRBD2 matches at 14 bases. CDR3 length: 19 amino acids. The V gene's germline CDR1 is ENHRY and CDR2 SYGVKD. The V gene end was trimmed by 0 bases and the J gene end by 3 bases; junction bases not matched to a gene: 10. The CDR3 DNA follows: TGTGCCATCAGTGAGTCCAAGGGGGTAGGGACTAGCGGGAGCTACGAGCAGTACTTC. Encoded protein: CAISESKGVGTSGSYEQYF.

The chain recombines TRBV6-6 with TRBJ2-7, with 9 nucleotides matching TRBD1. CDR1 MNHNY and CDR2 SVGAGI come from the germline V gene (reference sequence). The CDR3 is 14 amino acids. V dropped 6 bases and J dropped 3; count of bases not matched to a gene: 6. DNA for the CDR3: TGTGCCAGCAGCTCCGGGACAGGGATCTACGAGCAGTACTTC. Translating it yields CASSSGTGIYEQYF.

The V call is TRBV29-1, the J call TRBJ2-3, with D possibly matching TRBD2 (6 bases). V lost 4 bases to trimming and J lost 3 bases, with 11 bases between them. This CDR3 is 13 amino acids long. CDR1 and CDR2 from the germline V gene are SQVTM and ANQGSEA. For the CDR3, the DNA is TGCAGCGTTGGAGGCGGGGCGACAGATACGCAGTATTTT. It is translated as CSVGGGATDTQYF.

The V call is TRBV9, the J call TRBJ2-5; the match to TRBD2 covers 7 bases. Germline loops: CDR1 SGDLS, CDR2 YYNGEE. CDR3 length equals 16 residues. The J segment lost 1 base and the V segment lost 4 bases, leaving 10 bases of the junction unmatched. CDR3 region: CASSSPLGGGQETQYF. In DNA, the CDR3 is TGTGCCAGCAGCTCCCCTCTGGGGGGGGGCCAAGAGACCCAGTACTTC.

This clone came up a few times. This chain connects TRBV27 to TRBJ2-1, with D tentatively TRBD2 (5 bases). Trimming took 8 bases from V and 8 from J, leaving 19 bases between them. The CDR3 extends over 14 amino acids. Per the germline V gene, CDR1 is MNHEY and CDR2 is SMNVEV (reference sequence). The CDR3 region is CASYSPGKFDEQFF. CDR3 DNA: TGTGCCAGCTATTCCCCGGGGAAGTTCGATGAGCAGTTCTTC.

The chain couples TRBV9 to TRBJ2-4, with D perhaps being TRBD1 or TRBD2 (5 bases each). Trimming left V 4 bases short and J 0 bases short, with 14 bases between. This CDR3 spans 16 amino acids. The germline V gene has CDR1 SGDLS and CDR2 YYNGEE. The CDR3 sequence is CASSPTGQLAKNIQYF. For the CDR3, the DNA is TGTGCCAGCAGCCCTACGGGGCAGTTAGCCAAAAACATTCAGTACTTC.

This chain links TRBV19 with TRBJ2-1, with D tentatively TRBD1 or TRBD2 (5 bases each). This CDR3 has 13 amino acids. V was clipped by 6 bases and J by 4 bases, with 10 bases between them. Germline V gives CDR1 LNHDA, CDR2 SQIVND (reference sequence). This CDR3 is CASSGTSYNEQFF. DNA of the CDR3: TGTGCCAGTAGCGGGACGTCGTACAATGAGCAGTTCTTC. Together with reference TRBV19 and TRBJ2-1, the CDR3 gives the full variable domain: DGGITQSPKYLFRKEGQNVTLSCEQNLNHDAMYWYRQDPGQGLRLIYYSQIVNDFQKGDIAEGYSVSREKKESFPLTVTSAQKNPTAFYLCASSGTSYNEQFFGPGTRLTVL.

DNA for the CDR3: TGTGCCAGCTCACCAAGCTCGACTAGCGGGAGAGGCGAGCAGTACTTC. Encoded protein: CASSPSSTSGRGEQYF. This rearrangement joins TRBV18 to TRBJ2-7, with 12 positions matching TRBD2. V gave up 2 bases and J gave up 6 bases; unmatched junction bases: 8. There are 16 residues in the CDR3. Germline V gives CDR1 KGHSH, CDR2 LQKENI.

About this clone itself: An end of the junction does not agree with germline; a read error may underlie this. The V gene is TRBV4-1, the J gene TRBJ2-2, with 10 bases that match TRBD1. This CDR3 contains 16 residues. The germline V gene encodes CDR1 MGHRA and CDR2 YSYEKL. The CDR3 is CARSQPLGQGPGELFF. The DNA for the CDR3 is TGCGCCCGCAGCCAACCGTTGGGACAGGGGCCCGGGGAGCTGTTTTTT.

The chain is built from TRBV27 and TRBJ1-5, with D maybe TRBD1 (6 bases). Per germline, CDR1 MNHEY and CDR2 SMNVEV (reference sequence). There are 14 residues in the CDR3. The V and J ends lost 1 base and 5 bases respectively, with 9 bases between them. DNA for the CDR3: TGTGCCAGCAGTTTATTGGCAGGGGATCAGCCCCAGCATTTT. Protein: CASSLLAGDQPQHF.

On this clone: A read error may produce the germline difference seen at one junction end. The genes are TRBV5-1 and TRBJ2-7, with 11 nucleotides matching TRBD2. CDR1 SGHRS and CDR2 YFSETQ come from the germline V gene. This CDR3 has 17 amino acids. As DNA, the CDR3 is TGCGCCAGCAGCTCCATACAGGGGGCTCATCTAGCGGGAGGTTCAGCCTTC. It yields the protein CASSSIQGAHLAGGSAF.

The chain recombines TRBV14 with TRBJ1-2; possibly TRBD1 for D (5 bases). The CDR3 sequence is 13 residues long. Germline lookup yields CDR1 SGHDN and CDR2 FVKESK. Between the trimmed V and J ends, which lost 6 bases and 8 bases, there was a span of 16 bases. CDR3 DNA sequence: TGTGCCAGCAGTCCCGGGGGGTCAAGCGGCTACACCTTC. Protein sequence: CASSPGGSSGYTF.

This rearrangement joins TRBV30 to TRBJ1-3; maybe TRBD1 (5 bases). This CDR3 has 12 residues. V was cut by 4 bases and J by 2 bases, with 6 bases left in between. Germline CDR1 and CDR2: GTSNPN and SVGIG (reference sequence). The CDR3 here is CAWTGPGNTIYF. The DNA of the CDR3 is TGTGCCTGGACAGGGCCTGGAAACACCATATATTTT.

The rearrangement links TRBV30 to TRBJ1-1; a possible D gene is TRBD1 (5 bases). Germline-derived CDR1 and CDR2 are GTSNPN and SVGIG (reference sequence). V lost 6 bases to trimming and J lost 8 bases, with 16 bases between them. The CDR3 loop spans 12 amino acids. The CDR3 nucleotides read TGTGCCTGTCTAGGGATGACAGTCGAAGCTTTCTTT. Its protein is CACLGMTVEAFF.

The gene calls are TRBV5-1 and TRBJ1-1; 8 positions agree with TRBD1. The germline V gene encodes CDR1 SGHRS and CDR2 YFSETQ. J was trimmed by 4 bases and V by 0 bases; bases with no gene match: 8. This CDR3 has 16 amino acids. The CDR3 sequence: CASSLVGTGPFTEAFF. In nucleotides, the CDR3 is TGCGCCAGCAGCTTGGTCGGGACAGGACCCTTCACTGAAGCTTTCTTT.

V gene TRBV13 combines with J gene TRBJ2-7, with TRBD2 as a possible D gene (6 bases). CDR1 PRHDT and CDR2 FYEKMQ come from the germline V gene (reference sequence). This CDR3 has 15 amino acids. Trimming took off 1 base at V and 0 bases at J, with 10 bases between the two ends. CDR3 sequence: CASSLAGEISYEQYF. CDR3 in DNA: TGTGCCAGCAGCTTAGCGGGGGAAATCTCCTACGAGCAGTACTTC.

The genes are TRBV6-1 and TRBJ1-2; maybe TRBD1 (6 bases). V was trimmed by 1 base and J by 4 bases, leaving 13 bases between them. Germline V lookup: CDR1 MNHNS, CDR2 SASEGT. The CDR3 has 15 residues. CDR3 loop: CASSEDRWGAYGYTF. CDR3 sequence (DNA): TGTGCCAGCAGTGAAGATCGATGGGGGGCCTATGGCTACACCTTC.

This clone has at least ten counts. The CDR3 coding sequence is TGTGCCAGCAGTGAAGCAACGTTCGGGCGGGAGCCGACAGATACGCAGTATTTT. Translation gives CASSEATFGREPTDTQYF. V gene TRBV2 combines with J gene TRBJ2-3; 7 bases agree with TRBD2. The J segment lost 3 bases and the V segment lost 0 bases, leaving 12 bases of the junction unmatched. Germline CDR1 is SNHLY and CDR2 is FYNNEI. The CDR3 totals 18 residues.

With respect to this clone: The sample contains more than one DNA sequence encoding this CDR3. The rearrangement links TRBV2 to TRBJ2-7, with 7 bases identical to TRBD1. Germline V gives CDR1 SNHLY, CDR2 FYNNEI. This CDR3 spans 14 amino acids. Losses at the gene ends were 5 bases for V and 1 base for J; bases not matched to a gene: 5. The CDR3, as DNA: TGTGCCAGCAGTCCGGGACAGCTATCCTACGAGCAGTACTTC. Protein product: CASSPGQLSYEQYF.

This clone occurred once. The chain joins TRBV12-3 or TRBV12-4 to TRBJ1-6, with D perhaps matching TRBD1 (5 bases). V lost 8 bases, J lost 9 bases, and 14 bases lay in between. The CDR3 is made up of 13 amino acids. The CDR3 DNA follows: TGTGCCAGCGGAAGGGCAGGGCTTTCACCCCTCCACTTT. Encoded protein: CASGRAGLSPLHF.